The 12 T cell receptor beta chains in this list originate from one sample, sequenced in a study of vaccination effects on CD4 cells after COVID-19 (dated by TCRdb to about 2022). Their antigens remain unidentified. The library came from the immunoSEQ multiplex PCR assay. As stored in TCRdb, this immuneACCESS dataset retains in-frame rearrangements with V and J assigned. A fraction of the clones does not appear; measured against another copy, unresolved V genes explain less than half of the discrepancy, and the remainder lacks a known reason. Across this sample there are approximately 74,000 clones, with over 65% seen only once. Approximately 2.2% of the sample is in the top ten clones. After 10 days of culture, CD4+ T cells were isolated with the EasySep CD4+ T cell isolation kit. Participants received two doses of either the BNT162b2 or the mRNA-1273 mRNA SARS-CoV-2 vaccine. The sequencing here drew on CD4+ T cells from PBMCs cultured without peptide, taken after COVID-19 vaccination. These receptors all stem from a human donor who received a COVID-19 vaccine.

The rearrangement joins TRBV11-2 to TRBJ1-5; D is perhaps TRBD1 (5 bases). V lost 1 base, J lost 4 bases, and 11 bases lay in between. CDR1 is SGHAT and CDR2 is FQNNGV in the germline V gene. CDR3 length: 15 residues. The CDR3 loop reads CASSLAGGGNQPQHF. CDR3 nucleotide sequence: TGTGCCAGCAGCTTAGCCGGGGGAGGGAATCAGCCCCAGCATTTT.

The V gene is TRBV5-5, the J gene TRBJ1-6; D gene unclear. The V end was cut by 5 bases, the J end by 5 bases, with 11 bases between. Germline CDR1 SGHKS, CDR2 YYEKEE (reference sequence). The CDR3 spans 14 residues. The CDR3: CASSVLPHNSPLHF. The CDR3 coding sequence is TGTGCCAGCAGTGTTCTCCCTCATAATTCACCCCTCCACTTT. Drawing the rest from reference TRBV5-5 and TRBJ1-6, the complete variable domain is DAGVTQSPTHLIKTRGQQVTLRCSPISGHKSVSWYQQVLGQGPQFIFQYYEKEERGRGNFPDRFSARQFPNYSSELNVNALLLGDSALYLCASSVLPHNSPLHFGNGTRLTVT.

The chain joins TRBV2 to TRBJ1-3; 8 nucleotides line up with TRBD1. Germline CDR1 and CDR2: SNHLY and FYNNEI. CDR3 size: 17 residues. The V segment lost 8 bases and the J segment 0 bases; nucleotides outside the gene matches: 12. The CDR3 DNA follows: TGTGCCAGCGGGTCGACCGGGACAGGAGTCTCTGGAAACACCATATATTTT. Amino acids: CASGSTGTGVSGNTIYF. The full variable domain, its missing parts supplied by reference TRBV2 and TRBJ1-3, is EPEVTQTPSHQVTQMGQEVILRCVPISNHLYFYWYRQILGQKVEFLVSFYNNEISEKSEIFDDQFSVERPDGSNFTLKIRSTKLEDSAMYFCASGSTGTGVSGNTIYFGEGSWLTVV.

V gene TRBV2 combines with J gene TRBJ2-3, with D unresolved. Trimming cost V 6 bases and J 2 bases, with 6 bases left between them. This CDR3 contains 12 residues. CDR1 and CDR2 from the germline V gene are SNHLY and FYNNEI. CDR3 region: CASRDDTDTQYF. Here the CDR3 DNA reads TGTGCCAGCAGGGACGACACAGATACGCAGTATTTT. The full variable domain, completed using reference TRBV2 and TRBJ2-3, is EPEVTQTPSHQVTQMGQEVILRCVPISNHLYFYWYRQILGQKVEFLVSFYNNEISEKSEIFDDQFSVERPDGSNFTLKIRSTKLEDSAMYFCASRDDTDTQYFGPGTRLTVL.

The V and J genes are TRBV2 and TRBJ2-7; D is undetermined. V dropped 4 bases and J dropped 7 bases, with 14 bases sitting between them. The germline CDR1 and CDR2 sequences are SNHLY and FYNNEI. The CDR3 has 13 amino acids. The CDR3 nucleotides read TGTGCCAGCAGTGTGAACATATGGGGAGAGCAGTACGTC. It codes for CASSVNIWGEQYV.

The chain carries TRBV5-1 and TRBJ2-1; D is ambiguous. The CDR3 is made up of 14 amino acids. The V end lost 1 base, the J end lost 3 bases, and 8 bases lay between the germline ends. Germline V lookup: CDR1 SGHRS, CDR2 YFSETQ. The CDR3 DNA is TGCGCCAGCAGCTTGTCTGGCAGCTACAATGAGCAGTTCTTC. Its protein is CASSLSGSYNEQFF. The variable domain in full, with the rest retrieved from reference TRBV5-1 and TRBJ2-1, is KAGVTQTPRYLIKTRGQQVTLSCSPISGHRSVSWYQQTPGQGLQFLFEYFSETQRNKGNFPGRFSGRQFSNSRSEMNVSTLELGDSALYLCASSLSGSYNEQFFGPGTRLTVL.

CDR3 nucleotide sequence: TGTGCCAGCACGCGACAGGGGGGGAACTATGGCTACACCTTC. Amino acids: CASTRQGGNYGYTF. This chain connects TRBV6-5 to TRBJ1-2; 9 nucleotides agree with TRBD1. There are 14 residues in the CDR3. Germline V gene lookup returns CDR1 MNHEY and CDR2 SVGAGI. The V gene end was trimmed by 7 bases and the J gene end by 2 bases; junction bases not matched to a gene: 5.

The chain has TRBV7-3 and TRBJ2-5; 8 bases are a match to TRBD2. Germline V CDR1 and CDR2: SGHTA, FQGTGA. The CDR3 runs to 15 residues. The V gene end was trimmed by 1 base and the J gene end by 5 bases; junction bases not matched to a gene: 6. CDR3 DNA sequence: TGTGCCAGCAGCTTAAGGGGACTAGTGGGGGAGACCCAGTACTTC. It yields the protein CASSLRGLVGETQYF.

The genes are TRBV7-2 and TRBJ1-4; unclear D gene. Germline assignment: CDR1 SGHTA and CDR2 FQGNSA. This CDR3 spans 12 amino acids. V was clipped by 2 bases and J by 8 bases, with 6 bases between them. In nucleotides, the CDR3 is TGTGCCAGCAGCTTAACGCGCGAAAAACTGTTTTTT. Its protein product is CASSLTREKLFF.

For the CDR3, the DNA is TGTGCCAGCAGCTCCCCTGGACTAGCGGGGGGGTTGGCCGGGGAGCTGTTTTTT. Translation gives CASSSPGLAGGLAGELFF. The gene calls are TRBV7-4 and TRBJ2-2, with 15 bases aligning to TRBD2. This CDR3 is built from 18 residues. The V and J ends lost 4 bases and 6 bases, in that order; junction bases with no gene match: 9. The V gene's germline CDR1 is SGHVT and CDR2 SQSDAQ. Full variable domain (rest looked up from reference TRBV7-4 and TRBJ2-2): GAGVSQSPRYKVAKRGRDVALRCDSISGHVTLYWYRQTLGQGSEVLTYSQSDAQRDKSGRPSGRFSAERPERSVSTLKIQRTEQGDSAVYLCASSSPGLAGGLAGELFFGEGSRLTVL.

This clone has just a few counts. The chain links TRBV28 to TRBJ2-2; 10 nucleotides agree with TRBD1. V lost 7 bases, J lost 4 bases, and 6 bases stayed unmatched. Germline CDR1 reads MDHEN; CDR2 reads SYDVKM. This CDR3 is 15 amino acids long. CDR3 sequence: CASNDRGLRTGELFF. The CDR3 coding sequence is TGTGCCAGCAATGACAGGGGGCTGCGCACCGGGGAGCTGTTTTTT.

This sequence joins TRBV18 and TRBJ2-3, with 8 nucleotides matching TRBD1. Germline-derived CDR1 and CDR2 are KGHSH and LQKENI. The V segment lost 3 bases and the J segment 2 bases; nucleotides outside the gene matches: 7. The CDR3 totals 16 residues. The CDR3 DNA reads TGTGCCAGCTCACCCCTACAGGGGGGCACCACAGATACGCAGTATTTT. This sequence encodes CASSPLQGGTTDTQYF.